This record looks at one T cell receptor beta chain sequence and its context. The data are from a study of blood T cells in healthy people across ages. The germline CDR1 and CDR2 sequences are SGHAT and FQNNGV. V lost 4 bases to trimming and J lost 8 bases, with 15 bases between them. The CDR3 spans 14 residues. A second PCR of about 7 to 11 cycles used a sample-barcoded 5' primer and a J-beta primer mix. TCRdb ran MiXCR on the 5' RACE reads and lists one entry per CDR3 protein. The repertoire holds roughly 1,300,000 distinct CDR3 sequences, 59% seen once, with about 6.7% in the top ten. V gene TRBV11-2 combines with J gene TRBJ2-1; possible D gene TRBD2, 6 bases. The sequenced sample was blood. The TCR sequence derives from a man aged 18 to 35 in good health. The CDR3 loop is CASSSREPSHEQFF. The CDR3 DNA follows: TGTGCCAGCAGCTCGCGGGAACCTAGCCATGAGCAGTTCTTC.